This T cell receptor beta chain was obtained from a study of OX40 agonist ivuxolimab in advanced cancers. About the investigation overall: Ivuxolimab was an agonistic, fully human IgG2 monoclonal antibody directed against OX40 (CD134), a costimulatory receptor. Of the 50 to 55 patients in dose escalation, about 20 had hepatocellular carcinoma, roughly 15 had melanoma, 9 had renal cell carcinoma and 9 had head and neck cancer. Intravenous ivuxolimab was administered to patients every 2 weeks at six dose levels: 0.01, 0.1, 0.3, 1.5, 3 and 10 mg/kg. The paper reports the monotherapy dose-escalation portion (N ≈ 50 patients) of the phase I ivuxolimab trial. The purpose of peripheral TCRbeta sequencing was to test whether ivuxolimab changed TCR sequence diversity and led to clonal T-cell expansion. A male proportion of roughly 80% and a mean age of 60 years, ranging from about 20 to 85, were recorded for the dose-escalation cohort. Prior anti-PD-1, anti-PD-L1 or anti-CTLA-4 therapy was permitted, and 40% of dose-escalation patients had received checkpoint inhibitors. Partial responses occurred in three dose-escalation patients: two with cutaneous melanoma and one with hepatocellular carcinoma. General conclusions and limits of the study: The antigen specificity of the peripheral T cells that underwent clonal expansion was not determined. Low levels of normalized T-cell clonal expansion were also seen in some patients who did not respond. At doses of 0.1 to 3.0 mg/kg, clonal expansion of both CD4+ and CD8+ T cells in blood was seen between baseline and week 6. In the 0.1-3.0 mg/kg groups, partial responders were among the patients with the lowest normalized peripheral clonal expansion, particularly in CD8+ T cells. After ivuxolimab, more expanded clones were found on average in CD8+ T cells than in CD4+ T cells.

Patients with autoimmune disease history or receiving systemic immunosuppression were excluded from the trial. In every dose cohort, peripheral blood was drawn for TCR sequencing at baseline, cycle 4 day 1, and cycle 7 day 1. Samples came from an open-label, multicenter, first-in-human phase I dose-escalation trial of ivuxolimab. Adults with locally advanced or metastatic head and neck squamous cell, hepatocellular, melanoma or renal cell carcinoma were enrolled in the trial. Before TCR sequencing, CD4+ T cells and CD8+ T cells from peripheral blood were sorted into separate populations. To sequence the TCRbeta CDR3 region, genomic DNA was isolated from the sorted cells. TCRbeta CDR3 regions were sequenced using the immunoSEQ Assay. TCRdb obtained this table from immuneACCESS and retained in-frame rearrangements with V and J assigned. These tables miss some clones; where compared with another copy, unresolved V genes account for less than half of the shortfall, and the remainder is unexplained. The sample data list approximately 50,000 clones, and around 88% of these were observed just once. The leading ten clones occupy approximately 0.61% of the sample.

From cysteine to phenylalanine, the CDR3 is 11 amino acids long. CDR3 DNA only is kept here, 33 bases in frame from base 1. From a lookup of the germline V gene, CDR1 and CDR2 are MRHNA and SNTAGT. V loses 8 bases of germline sequence and J loses 2 bases, and the interval between the two ends is 7 bases. Comment on this clone: What antigen it recognizes has not been identified. Base qualities are not recorded, but no much larger clone differs from it by a single base.

Source: CD4+ or CD8+ T cells sorted from blood, taken in a trial of the OX40 agonist ivuxolimab. Recombination linked TRBV6-4 to TRBJ2-7; the D gene cannot be resolved reliably. The sequence was collected from an adult with an advanced solid tumor such as melanoma, head and neck, liver or kidney cancer. The CDR3 here reads CASFVPYEQYF. The nucleotides are TGTGCCAGCTTCGTCCCCTACGAGCAGTACTTC.